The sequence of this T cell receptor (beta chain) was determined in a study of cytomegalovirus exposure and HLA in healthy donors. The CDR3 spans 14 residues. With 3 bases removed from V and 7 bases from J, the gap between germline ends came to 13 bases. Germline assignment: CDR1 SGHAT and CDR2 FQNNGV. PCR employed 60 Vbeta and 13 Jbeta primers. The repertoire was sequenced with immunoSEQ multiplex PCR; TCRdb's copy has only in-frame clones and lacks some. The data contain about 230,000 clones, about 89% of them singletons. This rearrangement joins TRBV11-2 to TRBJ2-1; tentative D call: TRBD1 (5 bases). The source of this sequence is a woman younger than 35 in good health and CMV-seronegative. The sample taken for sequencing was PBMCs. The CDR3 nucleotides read TGTGCCAGCAGCTTTGGGGCAGGTAGAAATGAGCAGTTCTTC. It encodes CASSFGAGRNEQFF.